Following are 19 T cell receptor beta chains from one sample sequenced in a study of blood T cell repertoires in COVID-19. TCRdb's copy holds only in-frame clones and misses some; the assay was immunoSEQ multiplex PCR. The sample has approximately 250,000 clones, 86% seen once; the top ten hold over 1.5%. The source material was peripheral blood. The receptor source for this set is a young man with active or convalescent COVID-19.

The chain recombines TRBV7-7 with TRBJ1-4; a weak D match, TRBD1 (6 bases). CDR3 length: 13 residues. CDR1 and CDR2 (germline): SSHAT, FNYEAQ (reference sequence). V was trimmed by 2 bases and J by 8 bases, leaving 9 bases between them. CDR3 nucleotides: TGTGCCAGCAGCTTAAATGGGGGCGAAAAACTGTTTTTT. Amino acid sequence: CASSLNGGEKLFF.

Details on this clone: The junction and the germline gene differ at one end; a read error may be behind it. This chain links TRBV10-3 with TRBJ2-1; 11 positions match TRBD2. The germline gives CDR1 ENHRY, CDR2 SYGVKD. The CDR3 covers 12 residues. CDR3 DNA sequence: TGTGCCATCAGTTGGATAGCGGGGGGGCAAGTCTTC. This encodes CAISWIAGGQVF.

The V and J genes are TRBV6-6 and TRBJ2-5; 9 bases line up with TRBD1. Germline trimming cut 0 bases from V and 3 bases from J; bases unmatched to any gene: 2. The CDR3 is 15 amino acids. The germline V gene encodes CDR1 MNHNY and CDR2 SVGAGI (reference sequence). The CDR3 region has the DNA TGTGCCAGCAGTTACTCCGGGACAGGGAAAGAGACCCAGTACTTC. It translates to CASSYSGTGKETQYF.

The chain combines TRBV2 with TRBJ2-5, with TRBD1 as a possible D gene (6 bases). Germline CDR1 reads SNHLY; CDR2 reads FYNNEI. Trimming took 6 bases from V and 5 from J, leaving 13 bases between them. The CDR3 is made up of 13 amino acids. The CDR3 DNA is TGTGCCAGCAGCTGGGCAGGGGAGGAGACCCAGTACTTC. Amino acids: CASSWAGEETQYF.

V is TRBV27 and J is TRBJ2-2, with TRBD2 identical over 12 bases. CDR3 length equals 18 residues. The junction had 5 bases not matched to a gene; V was cut back by 2 bases and J by 1 base. Germline V gene data show CDR1 as MNHEY and CDR2 as SMNVEV (reference sequence). The CDR3 bases are TGTGCCAGCAGTTTAAGGCTAGCGGGGGGGATGAACACCGGGGAGCTGTTTTTT. It specifies CASSLRLAGGMNTGELFF.

The chain has TRBV30 and TRBJ2-3; a weak D match, TRBD1 (6 bases). This CDR3 is 12 amino acids long. Germline CDR1 reads GTSNPN; CDR2 reads SVGIG (reference sequence). Trimming removed 1 base from V and 4 bases from J, with 6 bases in between. The chain's CDR3 is CAWSGGPDTQYF. CDR3 nucleotides: TGTGCCTGGAGTGGGGGGCCAGATACGCAGTATTTT. Variable domain in full (rest from reference TRBV30 and TRBJ2-3): SQTIHQWPATLVQPVGSPLSLECTVEGTSNPNLYWYRQAAGRGLQLLFYSVGIGQISSEVPQNLSASRPQDRQFILSSKKLLLSDSGFYLCAWSGGPDTQYFGPGTRLTVL.

V is TRBV7-2 and J is TRBJ2-1, with 10 nucleotides matching TRBD1. The germline gives CDR1 SGHTA, CDR2 FQGNSA. The CDR3 consists of 16 residues. The junction had 8 bases not matched to a gene; V was cut back by 5 bases and J by 4 bases. The CDR3 nucleotides read TGTGCCAGCAGCACGGGACAGGGGTTGTCGTACAATGAGCAGTTCTTC. Its protein product is CASSTGQGLSYNEQFF.

A single count supports this clone. The rearrangement joins TRBV29-1 to TRBJ1-1; the D gene is possibly TRBD1 (6 bases). Per the germline V gene, CDR1 is SQVTM and CDR2 is ANQGSEA. The CDR3 has 14 residues. The ends were cut back, 2 bases at V and 1 base at J, with 11 bases in the middle. Here the CDR3 DNA reads TGCAGCGTTGAAACAGAACAGGGGAACACTGAAGCTTTCTTT. Its translation: CSVETEQGNTEAFF.

The CDR3 DNA follows: TGCGCCAGCAGCCGGGGGACAGGGAAAAACTCCTACGAGCAGTACTTC. Residues: CASSRGTGKNSYEQYF. V and J are TRBV4-1 and TRBJ2-7; 9 bases line up with TRBD1. Germline CDR1 reads MGHRA; CDR2 reads YSYEKL. The CDR3 has 16 residues. The V and J ends lost 4 bases and 0 bases, in that order; junction bases with no gene match: 7.

This chain links TRBV13 with TRBJ2-2, with D perhaps TRBD2 (6 bases). V gave up 1 base and J gave up 0 bases, with 9 bases separating them. The CDR3 has 16 residues. Germline V lookup: CDR1 PRHDT, CDR2 FYEKMQ (reference sequence). CDR3 residues: CASSLDGTSNTGELFF. The CDR3 bases are TGTGCCAGCAGCTTAGACGGGACTTCGAACACCGGGGAGCTGTTTTTT.

The chain is built from TRBV28 and TRBJ1-1, with a possible D match to TRBD1 (5 bases). V lost 4 bases to trimming and J lost 5 bases, with 14 bases between them. Germline V lookup: CDR1 MDHEN, CDR2 SYDVKM. The CDR3 covers 14 residues. The CDR3 DNA reads as TGTGCCAGCAGTTCCCAGGGACTAGAAACTGAAGCTTTCTTT. Its protein is CASSSQGLETEAFF.

The chain is built from TRBV18 and TRBJ2-3, with D possibly TRBD2 on 7 matching bases. V lost 5 bases to trimming and J lost 9 bases, with 21 bases between them. The CDR3 extends over 15 amino acids. CDR1 is KGHSH and CDR2 is LQKENI in the germline V gene. The CDR3 region has the DNA TGTGCCAGCTCAGAGGAGGGGGGGCCTCAAATAACGCAGTATTTT. Amino acid sequence: CASSEEGGPQITQYF.

In its sample, this clone was seen once. The chain is built from TRBV3-1 (or the pseudogene TRBV3-2) and TRBJ1-3; D unresolved. The CDR3 is 13 amino acids. V was trimmed by 4 bases and J by 3 bases, leaving 7 bases between them. CDR1 and CDR2 from the germline V gene are LGHDT and YNNKEL (reference sequence). CDR3: CASSPASGNTIYF. DNA of the CDR3: TGTGCCAGCAGCCCCGCGAGTGGAAACACCATATATTTT.

As concerns this clone: At one boundary the junction diverges from the germline segment, which might be a read error. This rearrangement joins TRBV12-3 or TRBV12-4 to TRBJ1-1; weak D call: TRBD1 (5 bases). The CDR3 has 13 residues. DNA of the CDR3: TGTGCCAGCGGTTTTCAGGGTGGAACTGAAGCTTTCTTT. This codes for CASGFQGGTEAFF.

The chain combines TRBV5-1 with TRBJ2-3; 7 bases fit TRBD1. The CDR3 length is 16 residues. With V trimmed by 4 bases and J by 4 bases, 12 bases remained unmatched. Germline CDR1 reads SGHRS; CDR2 reads YFSETQ. This CDR3 reads CASSVDPTGTSDTQYF. The CDR3, as DNA: TGCGCCAGCAGCGTAGATCCGACAGGGACCTCAGATACGCAGTATTTT.

The chain joins TRBV27 to TRBJ1-2, with D possibly TRBD1 on 6 matching bases. CDR3 size: 14 residues. Trimming pared 6 bases from V and 2 bases from J, leaving 13 bases between. The germline gives CDR1 MNHEY, CDR2 SMNVEV (reference sequence). The CDR3 DNA follows: TGTGCCAGCAGAAAACCGGGACACAACTATGGCTACACCTTC. Amino acids: CASRKPGHNYGYTF.

The chain combines TRBV27 with TRBJ1-5; 9 bases match TRBD1. The J segment lost 6 bases and the V segment lost 3 bases, leaving 3 bases of the junction unmatched. The CDR3 contains 14 residues. The germline V gene encodes CDR1 MNHEY and CDR2 SMNVEV (reference sequence). CDR3 DNA sequence: TGTGCCAGCAGTTTGGAGACAGGGGGTCAGCCCCAGCATTTT. Translating gives CASSLETGGQPQHF.

A word on this clone: One end of the junction varies from germline; a read error may be responsible. V is TRBV19 and J is TRBJ1-1; 10 bases align to TRBD1. The CDR3 extends over 13 amino acids. Germline V CDR1 and CDR2: LNHDA, SQIVND (reference sequence). CDR3 nucleotide sequence: TGTGCCAGTAGCCGCCGGGACAGGGGTGAATCTTTCTTT. Its protein is CASSRRDRGESFF.

V usage is TRBV14 and J usage is TRBJ2-3, with TRBD2 as a possible D gene (5 bases). The germline V gene has CDR1 SGHDN and CDR2 FVKESK. The CDR3 runs to 21 residues. Trimming removed 2 bases from V and 2 bases from J, with 29 bases in between. The CDR3 sequence is CASSQSFEGTSWNRATDTQYF. The CDR3 DNA reads as TGTGCCAGCAGCCAATCCTTTGAGGGTACTTCGTGGAATCGGGCCACAGATACGCAGTATTTT. The whole variable domain, remainder taken from reference TRBV14 and TRBJ2-3, is EAGVTQFPSHSVIEKGQTVTLRCDPISGHDNLYWYRRVMGKEIKFLLHFVKESKQDESGMPNNRFLAERTGGTYSTLKVQPAELEDSGVYFCASSQSFEGTSWNRATDTQYFGPGTRLTVL.